The source of this T cell receptor beta chain is a study of blood T cell repertoires in COVID-19. Study background: From T cells, B-cell-depleted T cells, or PBMCs came the material, which was cDNA or gDNA.

Trimming pared 5 bases from V and 1 base from J, leaving 11 bases between. The CDR3 extends over 14 amino acids. CDR1 and CDR2 from the germline V gene are SGHVS and FQNEAQ. How the authors handled the data: Nucleated cell number was recorded as an estimate derived from reference gene primer amplification. Assay: immunoSEQ multiplex PCR; the TCRdb copy retains only in-frame clones and omits some. V and J calls and clone size follow that table, whereas D and trimming were derived from the DNA. The sample has 150,000 to 180,000 clones, approximately 80% seen once. Sequenced: peripheral blood. This rearrangement joins TRBV7-8 to TRBJ1-1; no clear D. The TCR was taken from an older woman with acute or convalescent COVID-19. In DNA, the CDR3 is TGTGCCAGCAGCCCGCGTTTCGGGAACACTGAAGCTTTCTTT. It codes for CASSPRFGNTEAFF. The full variable domain, in which reference TRBV7-8 and TRBJ1-1 provide the parts outside the CDR3, is GAGVSQSPRYKVAKRGQDVALRCDPISGHVSLFWYQQALGQGPEFLTYFQNEAQLDKSGLPSDRFFAERPEGSVSTLKIQRTQQEDSAVYLCASSPRFGNTEAFFGQGTRLTVV.